The T cell receptor beta chain described here comes from a study of T cells in severe cutaneous drug reactions. Across the study: Recruitment ran 2011 to 2018 in Taiwan, Thailand and a European registry. RegiSCAR criteria gave all enrolled patients a probable or definite SJS/TEN or DRESS diagnosis. Naranjo and ALDEN algorithms identified the culprit drug. General observations from the study: Blister cells averaged roughly 30% and PBMC around 5% TRBV12-4 in carbamazepine-induced Stevens-Johnson syndrome or toxic epidermal necrolysis patients.

There are 14 residues in the CDR3. CDR1 SGHVS and CDR2 FNYEAQ come from the germline V gene. The iRepertoire multiplex PCR system with TCR subtype-specific primers built both bulk and single-cell libraries. Using the multiplex PCR reads, TCRdb records one entry per CDR3 protein without DNA. The sample data list around 2,500 distinct CDR3 sequences. The patients sequenced had a carbamazepine-induced Stevens-Johnson syndrome or toxic epidermal necrolysis reaction. Worth noting for this clonotype: Its antigen is undetermined.

This rearrangement joins TRBV7-6 to TRBJ2-1; without DNA, the TCRdb call of TRBD2 cannot be checked. The source is a human donor with toxic epidermal necrolysis, a severe cutaneous drug reaction. Source material: cells from a skin blister. The CDR3 spells CASSLETGGREQFF.